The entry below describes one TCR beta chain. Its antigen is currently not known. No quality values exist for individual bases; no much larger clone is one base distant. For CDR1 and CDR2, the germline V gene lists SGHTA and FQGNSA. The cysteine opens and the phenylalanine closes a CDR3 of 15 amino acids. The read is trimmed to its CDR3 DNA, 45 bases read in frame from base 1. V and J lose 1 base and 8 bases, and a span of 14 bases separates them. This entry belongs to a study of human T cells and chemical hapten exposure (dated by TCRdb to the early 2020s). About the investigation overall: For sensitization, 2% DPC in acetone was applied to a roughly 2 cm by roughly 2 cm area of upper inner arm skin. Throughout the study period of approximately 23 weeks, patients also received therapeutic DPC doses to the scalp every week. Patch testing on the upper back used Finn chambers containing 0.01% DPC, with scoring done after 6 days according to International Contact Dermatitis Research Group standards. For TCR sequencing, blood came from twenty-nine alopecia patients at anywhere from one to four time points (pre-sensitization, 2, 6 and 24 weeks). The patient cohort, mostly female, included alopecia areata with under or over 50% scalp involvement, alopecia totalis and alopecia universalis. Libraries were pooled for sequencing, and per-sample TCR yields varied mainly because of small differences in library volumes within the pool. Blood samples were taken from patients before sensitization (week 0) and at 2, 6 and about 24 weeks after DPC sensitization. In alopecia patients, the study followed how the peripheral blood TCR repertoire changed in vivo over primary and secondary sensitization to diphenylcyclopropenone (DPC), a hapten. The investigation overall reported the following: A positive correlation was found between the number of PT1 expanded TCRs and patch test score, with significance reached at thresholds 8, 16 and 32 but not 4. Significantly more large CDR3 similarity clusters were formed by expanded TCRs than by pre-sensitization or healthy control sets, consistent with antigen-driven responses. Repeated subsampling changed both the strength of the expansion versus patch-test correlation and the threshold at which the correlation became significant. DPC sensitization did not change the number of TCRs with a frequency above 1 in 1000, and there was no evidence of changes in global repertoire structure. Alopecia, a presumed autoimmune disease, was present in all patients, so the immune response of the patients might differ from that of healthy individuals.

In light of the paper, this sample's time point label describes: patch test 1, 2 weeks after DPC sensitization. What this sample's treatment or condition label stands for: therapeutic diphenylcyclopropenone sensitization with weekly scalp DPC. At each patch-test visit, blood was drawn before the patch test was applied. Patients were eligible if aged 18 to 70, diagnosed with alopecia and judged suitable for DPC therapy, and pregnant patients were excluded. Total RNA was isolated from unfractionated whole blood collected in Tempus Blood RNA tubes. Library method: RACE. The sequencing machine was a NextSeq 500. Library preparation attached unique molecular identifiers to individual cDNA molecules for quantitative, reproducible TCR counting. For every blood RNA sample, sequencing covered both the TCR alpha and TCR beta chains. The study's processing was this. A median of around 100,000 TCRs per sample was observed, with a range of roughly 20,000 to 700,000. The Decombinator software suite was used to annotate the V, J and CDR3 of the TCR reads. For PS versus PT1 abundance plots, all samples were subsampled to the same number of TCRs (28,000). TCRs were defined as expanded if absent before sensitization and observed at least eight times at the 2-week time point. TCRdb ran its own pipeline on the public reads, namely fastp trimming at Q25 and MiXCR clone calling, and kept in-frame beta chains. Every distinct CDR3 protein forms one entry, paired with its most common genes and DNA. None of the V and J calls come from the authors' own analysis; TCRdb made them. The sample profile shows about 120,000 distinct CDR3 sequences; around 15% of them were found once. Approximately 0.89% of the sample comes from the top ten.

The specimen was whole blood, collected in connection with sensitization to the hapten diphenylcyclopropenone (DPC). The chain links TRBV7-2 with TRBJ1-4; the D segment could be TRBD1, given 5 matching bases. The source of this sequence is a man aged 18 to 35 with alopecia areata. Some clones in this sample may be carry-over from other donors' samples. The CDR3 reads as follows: CASSLGVGDGEKLFF. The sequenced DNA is TGTGCCAGCAGCTTAGGGGTAGGGGATGGCGAAAAACTGTTTTTT.